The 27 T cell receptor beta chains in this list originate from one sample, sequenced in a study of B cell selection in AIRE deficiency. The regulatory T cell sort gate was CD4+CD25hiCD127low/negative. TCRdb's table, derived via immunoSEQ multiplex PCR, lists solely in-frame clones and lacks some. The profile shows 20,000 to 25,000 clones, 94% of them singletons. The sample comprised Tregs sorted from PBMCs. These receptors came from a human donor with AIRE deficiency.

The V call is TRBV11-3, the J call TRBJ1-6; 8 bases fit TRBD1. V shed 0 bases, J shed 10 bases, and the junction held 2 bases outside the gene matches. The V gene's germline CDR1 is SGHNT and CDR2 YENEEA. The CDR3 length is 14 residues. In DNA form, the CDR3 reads TGTGCCAGCAGCTTAGAGGCAGGGGGCTCACCCCTCCACTTT. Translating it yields CASSLEAGGSPLHF. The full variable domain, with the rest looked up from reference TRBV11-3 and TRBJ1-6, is EAGVVQSPRYKIIEKKQPVAFWCNPISGHNTLYWYLQNLGQGPELLIRYENEEAVDDSQLPKDRFSAERLKGVDSTLKIQPAELGDSAVYLCASSLEAGGSPLHFGNGTRLTVT.

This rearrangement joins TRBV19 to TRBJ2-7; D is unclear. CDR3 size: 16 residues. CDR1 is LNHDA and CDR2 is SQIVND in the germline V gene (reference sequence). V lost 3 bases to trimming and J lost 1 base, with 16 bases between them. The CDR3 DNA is TGTGCCAGTAGTATTCGTGCAGGCCTCGGATCCTACGAGCAGTACTTC. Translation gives CASSIRAGLGSYEQYF.

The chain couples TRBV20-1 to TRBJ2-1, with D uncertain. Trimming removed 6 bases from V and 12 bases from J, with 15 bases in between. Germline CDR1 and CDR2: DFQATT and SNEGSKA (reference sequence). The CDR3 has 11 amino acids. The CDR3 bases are TGCAGTGCCCCCTGGGTTTTCGTGCAGTTCTTC. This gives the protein CSAPWVFVQFF.

CDR3 in DNA: TGTGCCAGCAGCCCGGGAGGGATCTATCAGCCCCAGCATTTT. Its translation: CASSPGGIYQPQHF. V and J are TRBV28 and TRBJ1-5; D remains unclear. CDR3 length: 14 residues. The germline gives CDR1 MDHEN, CDR2 SYDVKM. Trimming pared 6 bases from V and 5 bases from J, leaving 14 bases between. The whole variable domain, remainder taken from reference TRBV28 and TRBJ1-5, is DVKVTQSSRYLVKRTGEKVFLECVQDMDHENMFWYRQDPGLGLRLIYFSYDVKMKEKGDIPEGYSVSREKKERFSLILESASTNQTSMYLCASSPGGIYQPQHFGDGTRLSIL.

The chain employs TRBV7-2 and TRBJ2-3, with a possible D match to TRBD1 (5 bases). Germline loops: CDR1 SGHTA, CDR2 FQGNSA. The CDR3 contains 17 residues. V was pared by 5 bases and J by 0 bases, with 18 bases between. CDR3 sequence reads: CASSPRIDRTSTDTQYF. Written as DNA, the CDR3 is TGTGCCAGCAGCCCCCGAATAGACAGAACTAGCACAGATACGCAGTATTTT. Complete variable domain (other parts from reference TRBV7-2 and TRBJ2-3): GAGVSQSPSNKVTEKGKDVELRCDPISGHTALYWYRQSLGQGLEFLIYFQGNSAPDKSGLPSDRFSAERTGGSVSTLTIQRTQQEDSAVYLCASSPRIDRTSTDTQYFGPGTRLTVL.

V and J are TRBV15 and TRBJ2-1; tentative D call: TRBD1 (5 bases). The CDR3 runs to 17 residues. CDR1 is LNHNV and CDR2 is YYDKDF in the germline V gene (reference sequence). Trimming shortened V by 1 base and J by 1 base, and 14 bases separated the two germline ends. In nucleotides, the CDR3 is TGTGCCACCAGCAGAGGATTAGGGCAGGGTTCCTACAATGAGCAGTTCTTC. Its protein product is CATSRGLGQGSYNEQFF. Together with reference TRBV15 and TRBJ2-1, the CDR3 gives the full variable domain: DAMVIQNPRYQVTQFGKPVTLSCSQTLNHNVMYWYQQKSSQAPKLLFHYYDKDFNNEADTPDNFQSRRPNTSFCFLDIRSPGLGDTAMYLCATSRGLGQGSYNEQFFGPGTRLTVL.

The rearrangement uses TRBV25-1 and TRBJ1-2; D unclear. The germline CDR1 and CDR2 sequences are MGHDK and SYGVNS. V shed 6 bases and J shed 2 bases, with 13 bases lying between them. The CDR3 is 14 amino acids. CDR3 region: CASRKGSGNYGYTF. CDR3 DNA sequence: TGTGCCAGCAGGAAGGGTTCCGGCAACTATGGCTACACCTTC.

CDR3 amino acids: CASSLGSGANVLTF. In DNA form, the CDR3 reads TGCGCCAGCAGCTTGGGATCTGGGGCCAACGTCCTGACTTTC. The genes are TRBV5-1 and TRBJ2-6, with no clear D. Germline V gene lookup returns CDR1 SGHRS and CDR2 YFSETQ. The ends were cut back, 0 bases at V and 1 base at J, with 2 bases in the middle. The CDR3 loop spans 14 amino acids.

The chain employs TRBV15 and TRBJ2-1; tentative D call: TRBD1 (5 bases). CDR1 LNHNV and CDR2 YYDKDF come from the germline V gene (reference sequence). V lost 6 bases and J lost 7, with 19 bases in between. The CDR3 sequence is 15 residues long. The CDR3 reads CATRITGQGWNEQFF. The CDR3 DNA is TGTGCCACCAGAATCACTGGGCAGGGTTGGAATGAGCAGTTCTTC.

CDR3 sequence (DNA): TGTGCCATCAATTCCGGGGCGAACAATGAGCAGTTCTTC. Its translation is CAINSGANNEQFF. V is TRBV10-3 and J is TRBJ2-1, with D perhaps being TRBD1 or TRBD2 (5 bases each). The CDR3 extends over 13 amino acids. Germline V gives CDR1 ENHRY, CDR2 SYGVKD. Trimming left V 7 bases short and J 5 bases short, with 12 bases between.

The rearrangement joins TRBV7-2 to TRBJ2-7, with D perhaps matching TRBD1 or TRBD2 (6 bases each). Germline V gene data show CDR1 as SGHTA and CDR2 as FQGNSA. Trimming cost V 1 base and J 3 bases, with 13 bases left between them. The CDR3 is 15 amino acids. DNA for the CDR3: TGTGCCAGCAGCTTAGGACCGGGGGCTTACTACGAGCAGTACTTC. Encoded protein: CASSLGPGAYYEQYF.

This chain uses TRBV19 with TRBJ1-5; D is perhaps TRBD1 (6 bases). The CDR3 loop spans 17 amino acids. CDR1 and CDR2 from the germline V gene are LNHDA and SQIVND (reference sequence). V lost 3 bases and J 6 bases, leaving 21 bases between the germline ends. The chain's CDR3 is CASSMYLRGATFQPQHF. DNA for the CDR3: TGTGCCAGTAGTATGTATCTTCGGGGGGCGACGTTTCAGCCCCAGCATTTT.

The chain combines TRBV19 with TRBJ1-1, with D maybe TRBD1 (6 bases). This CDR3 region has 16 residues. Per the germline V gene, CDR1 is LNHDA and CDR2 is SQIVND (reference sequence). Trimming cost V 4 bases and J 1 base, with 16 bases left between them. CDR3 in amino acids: CASSRLGGPKNTEAFF. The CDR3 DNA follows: TGTGCCAGTAGTAGGTTGGGGGGCCCCAAGAACACTGAAGCTTTCTTT.

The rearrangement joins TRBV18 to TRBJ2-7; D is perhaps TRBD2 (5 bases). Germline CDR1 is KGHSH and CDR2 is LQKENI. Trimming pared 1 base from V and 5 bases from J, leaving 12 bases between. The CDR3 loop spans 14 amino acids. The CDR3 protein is CASSPRAGEHEQYF. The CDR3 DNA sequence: TGTGCCAGCTCACCACGTGCCGGGGAACACGAGCAGTACTTC.

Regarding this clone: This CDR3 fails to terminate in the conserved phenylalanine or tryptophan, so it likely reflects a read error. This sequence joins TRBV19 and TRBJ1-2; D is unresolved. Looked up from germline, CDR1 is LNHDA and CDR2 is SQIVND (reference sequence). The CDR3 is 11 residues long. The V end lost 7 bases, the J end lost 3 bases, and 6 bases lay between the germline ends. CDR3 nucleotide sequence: TGTGCCAGTATTAGTTACTATGGCTACACCCTC. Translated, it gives CASISYYGYTL.

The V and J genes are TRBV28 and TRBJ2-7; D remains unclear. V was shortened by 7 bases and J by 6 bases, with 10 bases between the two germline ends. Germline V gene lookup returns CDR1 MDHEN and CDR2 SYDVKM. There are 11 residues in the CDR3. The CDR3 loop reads CASNEWGEQYF. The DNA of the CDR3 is TGTGCCAGCAACGAATGGGGCGAGCAGTACTTC.

DNA for the CDR3: TGTGCCAGCAGCTGGGAAGGTTCGGATACGCAGTATTTT. This encodes CASSWEGSDTQYF. The chain is built from TRBV5-5 and TRBJ2-3; no reliable D call. The CDR3 extends over 13 amino acids. Germline V gives CDR1 SGHKS, CDR2 YYEKEE (reference sequence). V was trimmed by 3 bases and J by 6 bases, leaving 11 bases between them.

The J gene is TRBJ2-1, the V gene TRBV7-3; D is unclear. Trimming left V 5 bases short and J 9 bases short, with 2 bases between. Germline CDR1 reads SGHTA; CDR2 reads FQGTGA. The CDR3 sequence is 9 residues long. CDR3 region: CASSPEQFF. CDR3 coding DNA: TGTGCCAGCAGCCCTGAGCAGTTCTTC.

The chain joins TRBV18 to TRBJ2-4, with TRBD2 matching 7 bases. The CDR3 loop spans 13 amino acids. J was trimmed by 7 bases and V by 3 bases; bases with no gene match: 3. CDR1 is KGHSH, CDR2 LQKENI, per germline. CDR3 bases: TGTGCCAGCTCACCGATGCGGGAGAACATTCAGTACTTC. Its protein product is CASSPMRENIQYF.

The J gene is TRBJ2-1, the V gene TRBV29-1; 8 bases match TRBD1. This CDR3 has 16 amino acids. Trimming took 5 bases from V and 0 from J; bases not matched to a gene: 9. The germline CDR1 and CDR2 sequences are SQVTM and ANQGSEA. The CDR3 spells CSVKGDRKGSYNEQFF. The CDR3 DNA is TGCAGCGTTAAAGGGGACAGGAAAGGCTCCTACAATGAGCAGTTCTTC.

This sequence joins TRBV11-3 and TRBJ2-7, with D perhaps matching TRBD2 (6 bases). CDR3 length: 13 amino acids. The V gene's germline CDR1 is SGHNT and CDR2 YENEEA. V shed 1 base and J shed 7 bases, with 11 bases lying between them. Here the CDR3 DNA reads TGTGCCAGCAGCTTAGCCGGGGGTTGGGAGCAGTACTTC. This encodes CASSLAGGWEQYF. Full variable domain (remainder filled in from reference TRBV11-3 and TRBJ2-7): EAGVVQSPRYKIIEKKQPVAFWCNPISGHNTLYWYLQNLGQGPELLIRYENEEAVDDSQLPKDRFSAERLKGVDSTLKIQPAELGDSAVYLCASSLAGGWEQYFGPGTRLTVT.

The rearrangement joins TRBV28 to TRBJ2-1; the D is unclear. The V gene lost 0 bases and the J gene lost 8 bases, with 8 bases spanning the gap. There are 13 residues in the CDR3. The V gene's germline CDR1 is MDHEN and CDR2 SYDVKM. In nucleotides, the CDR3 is TGTGCCAGCAGTTTATGGAGTTTCGATGAGCAGTTCTTC. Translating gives CASSLWSFDEQFF.

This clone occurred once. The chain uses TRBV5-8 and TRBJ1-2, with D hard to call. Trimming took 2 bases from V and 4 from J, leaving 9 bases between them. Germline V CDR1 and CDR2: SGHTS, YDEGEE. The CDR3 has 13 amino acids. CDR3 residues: CASSLTVLYGYTF. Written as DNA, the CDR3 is TGTGCCAGCAGCTTAACTGTCCTCTATGGCTACACCTTC.

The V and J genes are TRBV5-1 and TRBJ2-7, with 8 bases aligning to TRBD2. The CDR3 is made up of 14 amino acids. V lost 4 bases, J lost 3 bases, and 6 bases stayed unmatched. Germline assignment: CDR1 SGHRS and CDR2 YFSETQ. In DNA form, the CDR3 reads TGCGCCAGCAGCCCGACGGGGGGGGGCTACGAGCAGTACTTC. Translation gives CASSPTGGGYEQYF.

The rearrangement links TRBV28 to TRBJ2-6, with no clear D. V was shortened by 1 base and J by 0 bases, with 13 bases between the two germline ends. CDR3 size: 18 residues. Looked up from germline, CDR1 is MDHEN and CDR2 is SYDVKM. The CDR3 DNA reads TGTGCCAGCAGTTTATTGGGTTTGGGCTACTCTGGGGCCAACGTCCTGACTTTC. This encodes CASSLLGLGYSGANVLTF.

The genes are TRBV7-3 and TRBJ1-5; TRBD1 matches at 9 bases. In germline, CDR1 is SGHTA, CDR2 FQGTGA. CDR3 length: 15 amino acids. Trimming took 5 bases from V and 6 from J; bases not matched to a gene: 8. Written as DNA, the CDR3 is TGTGCCAGCAGCCCCGGGACAGGGTTCGTTCAGCCCCAGCATTTT. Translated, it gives CASSPGTGFVQPQHF. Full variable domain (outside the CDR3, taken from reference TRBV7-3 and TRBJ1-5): GAGVSQTPSNKVTEKGKYVELRCDPISGHTALYWYRQSLGQGPEFLIYFQGTGAADDSGLPNDRFFAVRPEGSVSTLKIQRTERGDSAVYLCASSPGTGFVQPQHFGDGTRLSIL.

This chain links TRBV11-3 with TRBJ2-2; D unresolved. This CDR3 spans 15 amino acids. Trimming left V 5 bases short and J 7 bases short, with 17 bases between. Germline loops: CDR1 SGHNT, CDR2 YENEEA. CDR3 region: CASSPVLGVLGELFF. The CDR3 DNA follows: TGTGCCAGCAGCCCGGTCCTGGGTGTTCTCGGGGAGCTGTTTTTT. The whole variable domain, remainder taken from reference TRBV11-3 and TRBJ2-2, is EAGVVQSPRYKIIEKKQPVAFWCNPISGHNTLYWYLQNLGQGPELLIRYENEEAVDDSQLPKDRFSAERLKGVDSTLKIQPAELGDSAVYLCASSPVLGVLGELFFGEGSRLTVL.